The clone carrying this T cell receptor (beta chain) was seen a handful of times. The method was immunoSEQ multiplex PCR; TCRdb's version includes in-frame clones alone and lacks a portion of them. The sample carries some 45,000 clones, about 83% recorded once. CDR1 is SQVTM and CDR2 is ANQGSEA in the germline V gene. V lost 6 bases, J lost 3 bases, and 12 bases lay in between. The CDR3 extends over 13 amino acids. The sample comes from a study of blood T cell repertoires in COVID-19. The sequence was collected from a man older than 75 in a cohort sampled during active COVID-19. Source material: peripheral blood. The chain employs TRBV29-1 and TRBJ1-5; D might be TRBD1 (6 bases). The CDR3: CSVADRLNQPQHF. In DNA form, the CDR3 reads TGCAGCGTGGCAGACAGGCTCAATCAGCCCCAGCATTTT.